Described below is a single T cell receptor beta chain sequence and its context. These data are taken from a study of regulatory T cells in long-lasting Graves disease. Sample time point: persistent/refractory GD, antithyroid drugs over 5 years with positive TRAb. There was RNA extracted from PBMCs, and the TCR library was made from it. Guidelines of the American Thyroid Association were used to diagnose Graves' disease. A volume of 7 to 9.5 milliliters of peripheral blood was collected in EDTA tubes. HTBI primers from iRepertoire and Arm-PCR of CDR3 regions yielded the TCR beta libraries. TCRdb ran MiXCR on the multiplex PCR reads and lists one entry per CDR3 protein. The sample lists around 400,000 distinct CDR3 sequences, approximately 25% occurring once. The material sequenced was peripheral blood mononuclear cells (PBMCs), taken when the disease was refractory, from a patient treated with antithyroid drugs. The receptor's source is a woman between 40 and 50 years old with Graves disease.

The CDR3 protein is CASTNVGVYGYTF. CDR3 DNA: TGTGCCAGCACCAACGTAGGGGTCTATGGCTACACCTTC. V usage is TRBV6-1 and J usage is TRBJ1-2; a weak D match, TRBD1 (5 bases). This CDR3 has 13 amino acids. From germline, CDR1 is MNHNS and CDR2 SASEGT. V gave up 7 bases and J gave up 4 bases, with 13 bases separating them.